Below are 10 T cell receptor beta chains sequenced from a single sample in a study of T-cell reconstitution after alpha-beta-depleted transplantation in children. Library preparation (for TCRbeta) was performed with unique molecular identifiers. TCRdb redid the calling of the PCR reads with MiXCR, one entry per CDR3 protein. Of 250,000 to 350,000 distinct CDR3 sequences listed, about a tenth are singletons. The source was PBMCs from the stem cell graft donor, collected from the stem cell graft. Receptor source: a human donor who donated a stem cell graft to a child with SCID.

This rearrangement joins TRBV10-3 to TRBJ1-4; D might be TRBD1 (5 bases). Germline V lookup: CDR1 ENHRY, CDR2 SYGVKD. This CDR3 region has 19 residues. The V and J ends lost 1 base and 2 bases respectively, with 20 bases between them. This CDR3 is CAISEYKARPGATNEKLFF. In DNA, the CDR3 is TGTGCCATCAGTGAGTACAAGGCCCGGCCTGGGGCCACTAATGAAAAACTGTTTTTT.

This clonotype was seen more than once but under ten times. The chain links TRBV12-3 or TRBV12-4 to TRBJ2-3; possibly TRBD1 for D (5 bases). This CDR3 comprises 15 residues. Trimming pared 3 bases from V and 2 bases from J, leaving 12 bases between. CDR3 sequence reads: CASSFRGRNTDTQYF. The CDR3 nucleotides are TGTGCCAGCAGTTTTAGGGGCAGAAACACAGATACGCAGTATTTT.

This clonotype was seen a few times. The chain is built from TRBV7-2 and TRBJ2-5, with D hard to call. Deletions cut 1 base from V and 4 bases from J, with 7 bases between. CDR1 and CDR2 from the germline V gene are SGHTA and FQGNSA. The CDR3 consists of 13 residues. The CDR3 nucleotides are TGTGCCAGCAGCTTAGGAGAGGTAGAGACCCAGTACTTC. This encodes CASSLGEVETQYF.

This clonotype was seen a few times. The chain has TRBV5-1 and TRBJ2-7; D ambiguous. The CDR3 consists of 15 residues. Germline V CDR1 and CDR2: SGHRS, YFSETQ. With 1 base removed from V and 3 bases from J, the gap between germline ends came to 14 bases. CDR3 protein: CASSLTDERIYEQYF. The CDR3 nucleotides read TGCGCCAGCAGCTTGACCGACGAGAGAATCTACGAGCAGTACTTC.

In this sample, this clonotype turned up many times. The chain recombines TRBV9 with TRBJ2-2; tentative D call: TRBD2 (6 bases). Trimming shortened V by 2 bases and J by 0 bases, and 14 bases separated the two germline ends. The CDR3 runs 17 residues. Germline CDR1 and CDR2: SGDLS and YYNGEE. The CDR3 DNA follows: TGTGCCAGCAGCGTCCCTGGACTAAGCTCGAACACCGGGGAGCTGTTTTTT. Protein: CASSVPGLSSNTGELFF.

This clonotype was seen a few times. The chain employs TRBV20-1 and TRBJ1-4, with unresolved D. With 3 bases removed from V and 11 bases from J, the gap between germline ends came to 16 bases. Germline-derived CDR1 and CDR2 are DFQATT and SNEGSKA (reference sequence). This CDR3 comprises 13 residues. The CDR3 region is CSASGQITSKLFF. CDR3 bases: TGCAGTGCTAGCGGCCAGATAACAAGCAAACTGTTTTTT.

This clonotype was counted only a few times. This chain uses TRBV9 with TRBJ2-1; 8 nucleotides line up with TRBD2. The CDR3 is 15 amino acids. The V gene end was trimmed by 4 bases and the J gene end by 7 bases; junction bases not matched to a gene: 10. From germline, CDR1 is SGDLS and CDR2 YYNGEE. Written as DNA, the CDR3 is TGTGCCAGCAGCAAGACTAGCGCCGGCGGTAATGAGCAGTTCTTC. Protein: CASSKTSAGGNEQFF.

The chain links TRBV27 to TRBJ2-5; possible D gene TRBD2, 6 bases. The CDR3 sequence is 14 residues long. Germline V gives CDR1 MNHEY, CDR2 SMNVEV (reference sequence). The V end was cut by 4 bases, the J end by 3 bases, with 12 bases between. In nucleotides, the CDR3 is TGTGCCAGCAGTTACGGGGGAGGAGAAGAGACCCAGTACTTC. The encoded protein is CASSYGGGEETQYF.

The sample holds a few counts of this clonotype. The chain recombines TRBV18 with TRBJ2-1; 8 nucleotides line up with TRBD2. This CDR3 is 16 amino acids long. Per germline, CDR1 KGHSH and CDR2 LQKENI. After removal of 2 bases from V and 5 bases from J, the junction contained 8 bases not matched to a gene. The CDR3 loop reads CASSPLGLGPDNEQFF. Written as DNA, the CDR3 is TGTGCCAGCTCACCATTGGGACTAGGGCCAGACAATGAGCAGTTCTTC.

The chain recombines TRBV6-5 with TRBJ2-5, with D tentatively TRBD1 or TRBD2 (8 bases each). Germline V gives CDR1 MNHEY, CDR2 SVGAGI. V lost 2 bases and J lost 1, with 23 bases in between. The CDR3 covers 19 residues. In nucleotides, the CDR3 is TGTGCCAGCAGTTACACAGGGGGTTGGGCTAGCGGGTCCCAAGAGACCCAGTACTTC. Its translation: CASSYTGGWASGSQETQYF.